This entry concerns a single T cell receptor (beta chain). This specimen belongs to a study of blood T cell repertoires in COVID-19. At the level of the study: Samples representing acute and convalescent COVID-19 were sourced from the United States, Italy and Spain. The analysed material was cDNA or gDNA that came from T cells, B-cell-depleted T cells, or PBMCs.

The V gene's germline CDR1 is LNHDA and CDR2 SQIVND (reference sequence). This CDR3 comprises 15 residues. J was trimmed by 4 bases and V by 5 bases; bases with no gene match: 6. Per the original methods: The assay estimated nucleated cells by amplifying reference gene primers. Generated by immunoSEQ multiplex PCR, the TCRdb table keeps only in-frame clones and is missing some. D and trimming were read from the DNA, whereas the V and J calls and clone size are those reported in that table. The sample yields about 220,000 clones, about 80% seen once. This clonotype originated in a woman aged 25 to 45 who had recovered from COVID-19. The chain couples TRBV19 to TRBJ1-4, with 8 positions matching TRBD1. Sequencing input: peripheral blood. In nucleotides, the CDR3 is TGTGCCAGTAGTGTCCGACAGGGGATTAATGAAAAACTGTTTTTT. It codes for CASSVRQGINEKLFF.